This TCR beta chain was sequenced for a study of shared clonotypes between healthy human individuals (TCRdb year 2020). Some background on the complete study: The cohort comprised a couple of women and a few men aged 18 to 49 years. For each donor, CD4 naive and CD4 memory were each given three plates, CD8 naive was given two plates, and CD8 memory was given one plate. To estimate repertoire size and how much clonotypes are shared between individuals, the study performed deep sequencing of blood TCR repertoires from roughly five healthy adults. To increase sequencing depth and limit assay-specific biases, TCR repertoire library preparation and sequencing were carried out by different laboratories using diverse techniques. Each donor's leukapheresis produced roughly between roughly 0.9 and 8.9 billion PBMCs. Broader findings and caveats from the paper: About 4.5% of naive CD4, around 4% of naive CD8, 2% to 2.5% of memory CD4, and 0.4% of memory CD8 clonotypes were shared across several donors. Clonotypes shared by all four sorted-subset donors showed higher generation probabilities than non-shared clonotypes. Naive subsets generally had larger estimated clonotype richness than memory subsets did. Even with the large sequencing depth, rarefaction of the sorted-subset datasets indicated that sequencing was incomplete. The small number of donors limited the genetic and exposure-history diversity represented. Based on pairwise subsampling, the degree of clonotype sharing among donors was expected to be affected by sequencing depth. Sampling was limited to blood, and TCR repertoires in tissue likely differ from TCR repertoires in blood.

Deletion took 8 bases off V and 7 bases off J, with a span of 23 bases between the germline ends. The CDR3 starts with the cysteine, ends with the phenylalanine, and has 15 residues. The kept DNA is CDR3 alone, 45 bases in frame from the first base. CDR1 is given as MRHNA and CDR2 as SNTAGT, both from the germline V gene. The donors were healthy, HIV-negative adults who had no recently reported acute infections or vaccinations. All donors were Caucasian adults living in Nashville, Tennessee, USA. CD4+ T cells were enriched through magnetic negative selection, after which naive cells were positively selected on CD45RA and the remaining negative fraction served as the memory subset. Blood was obtained by leukapheresis, after which PBMCs were separated by Ficoll-Histopaque density gradient centrifugation and cryopreserved in liquid nitrogen vapor phase. Analytical flow cytometry was used to check the purity and quantity of each magnetically sorted T cell population. Genomic DNA was isolated from each sorted fraction and quantified by UV absorbance on a Nanodrop 2000c.

In the case of this clone: What this receptor recognizes is not known. Base qualities are not at hand, and no much larger clone is one base apart.

Using the deep immunoSEQ assay, multiplex PCR amplified TCR CDR3 regions from genomic DNA. For each cell subset, the extracted genomic DNA was distributed evenly across all wells of several immunoSEQ 96-well plates, and each plate served as one replicate. For sorted subsets, each replicate PCR was loaded with approximately 0.2 ug genomic DNA, equivalent to 25,000 to 35,000 T cell genomes. Purified libraries were quantified with a Qubit 3.0 fluorometer, sized on a Bioanalyzer 2100, and re-quantified with the KAPA Library Quantification kit. Every immunoSEQ 96-well plate was sequenced on a separate single-read 150-cycle Illumina NextSeq 550 flow cell. Regarding the original processing steps: Because the immunoSEQ output included only junctional sequences and no quality scores, the filtering could not be the same as the filtering used for full-length reads. To assign V/J genes and CDR3, sequences were annotated against IMGT germline references using PyIR, a Python wrapper for IgBLAST v1.9. Reads were filtered out if the reads had weak V/J assignments (E-value above 1e-6), no CDR3, stop codons, out-of-frame junctions, or ambiguous translated residues. V3J clonotypes were defined as sequences sharing an identical inferred V gene, J gene, and CDR3 amino acid sequence. Percentage overlap between repertoires was calculated by dividing the number of shared unique clonotypes by the size of the smaller repertoire. Repertoire richness was assessed with RTK rarefaction, the Chao1 estimator, and Recon v2.1 estimates of unobserved clonotypes. Generation probabilities for all TCRbeta clonotypes obtained by the gDNA method from four donors were computed using OLGA. Here the immuneACCESS table is served through TCRdb, limited to in-frame sequences with V and J called. Missing clones are a known gap in these copies; in checked studies unresolved V genes cover under half, and the rest lacks a known reason. That table gives V, J and clone size, and the DNA gave D and trimming. The sample table lists more than 2 million clones, roughly 94% of them with a count of one. The ten biggest clones cover 0.1% to 0.15% of the sample.

This TCR was recovered from a man aged 18 to 29 in good health. The rearranged chain carries TRBV6-4 and TRBJ2-5; no D gene is confidently identified. Material for sequencing was naive CD4+ T cells sorted from blood. The sample's cell subset or site label, in plain terms: CD45RA+ positively selected. The DNA sequence is given as TGTGCCAGCCCGTTCCCCCTGGAGCCGGGTCTGACCCAGTACTTC. This yields the protein CASPFPLEPGLTQYF.